This T cell receptor (beta chain) appears in the sequencing data of a study of Ad26.COV2.S vaccination and SARS-CoV-2 variants. Here immunoSEQ multiplex PCR was the method, and the copy in TCRdb shows in-frame clones only, minus some. The profile shows 200,000 to 250,000 clones, around 89% of them singletons. This CDR3 region has 14 residues. Germline V gene sequence: CDR1 MNHNY, CDR2 SVGAGI (reference sequence). V was pared by 3 bases and J by 4 bases, with 11 bases between. Treatment described: 15 to 20 received Ad26.COV2.S at low or high dose, single or two shots; about five received placebo; per-sample allocation not given. The samples date from day 63 after the first vaccine or placebo injection. Cohort 1b enrolled adults aged 18-55 years in Boston.

The chain links TRBV6-6 to TRBJ2-3; D remains unclear. The TCR was taken from a person between 18 and 60 years old who received the Ad26.COV2.S COVID-19 vaccine or a placebo. The material sequenced was peripheral blood, taken in a trial of Ad26.COV2.S vaccine versus placebo. The CDR3 here is CASSYGKIADTQYF. The CDR3 DNA is TGTGCCAGCAGTTATGGAAAGATCGCAGATACGCAGTATTTT.